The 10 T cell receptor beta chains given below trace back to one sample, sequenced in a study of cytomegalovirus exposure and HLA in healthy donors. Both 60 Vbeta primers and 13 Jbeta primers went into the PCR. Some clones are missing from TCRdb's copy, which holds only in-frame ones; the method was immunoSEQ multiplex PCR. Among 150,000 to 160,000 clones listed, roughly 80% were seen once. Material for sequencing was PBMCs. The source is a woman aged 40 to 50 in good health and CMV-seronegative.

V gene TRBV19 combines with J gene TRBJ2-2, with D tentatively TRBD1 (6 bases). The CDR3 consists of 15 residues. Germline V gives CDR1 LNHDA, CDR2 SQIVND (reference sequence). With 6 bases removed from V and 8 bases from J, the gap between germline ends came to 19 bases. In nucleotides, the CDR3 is TGTGCCAGTAGCCTCGGGACACTCCTAAGAGGGGAGCTGTTTTTT. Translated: CASSLGTLLRGELFF.

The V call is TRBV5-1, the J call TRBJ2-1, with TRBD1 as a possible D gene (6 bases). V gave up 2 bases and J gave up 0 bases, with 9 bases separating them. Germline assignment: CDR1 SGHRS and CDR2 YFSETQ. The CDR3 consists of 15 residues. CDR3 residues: CASSLGQSSYNEQFF. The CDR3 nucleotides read TGCGCCAGCAGCTTAGGACAGAGCTCCTACAATGAGCAGTTCTTC.

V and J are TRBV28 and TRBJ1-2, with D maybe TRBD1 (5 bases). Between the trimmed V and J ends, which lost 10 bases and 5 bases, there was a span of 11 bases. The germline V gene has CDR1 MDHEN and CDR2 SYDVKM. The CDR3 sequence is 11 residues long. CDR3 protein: CAITGPYGYTF. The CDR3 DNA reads TGTGCCATCACAGGTCCTTATGGCTACACCTTC.

For the CDR3, the DNA is TGTGCCTGGAGTGGGACTAGCGGGAGAGTGAACTCCTACGAGCAGTACTTC. Protein: CAWSGTSGRVNSYEQYF. V and J are TRBV30 and TRBJ2-7, with 13 positions matching TRBD2. This CDR3 comprises 17 residues. The V and J ends lost 1 base and 0 bases, in that order; junction bases with no gene match: 6. Germline V lookup: CDR1 GTSNPN, CDR2 SVGIG (reference sequence).

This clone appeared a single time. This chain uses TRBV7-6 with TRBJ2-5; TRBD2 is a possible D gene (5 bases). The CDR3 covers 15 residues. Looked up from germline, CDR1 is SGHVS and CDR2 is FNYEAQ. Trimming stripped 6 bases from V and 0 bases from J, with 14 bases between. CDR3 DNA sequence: TGTGCCAGCAGTTCTCAGACTATATACCAAGAGACCCAGTACTTC. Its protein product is CASSSQTIYQETQYF.

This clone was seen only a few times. CDR3 residues: CASSVGRGYEQYF. The CDR3, as DNA: TGTGCCAGCAGTGTAGGCAGGGGCTACGAGCAGTACTTC. The gene calls are TRBV6-1 and TRBJ2-7; D possibly corresponds to TRBD1 (6 bases). Germline loops: CDR1 MNHNS, CDR2 SASEGT. V was clipped by 4 bases and J by 3 bases, with 10 bases between them. This CDR3 region has 13 residues.

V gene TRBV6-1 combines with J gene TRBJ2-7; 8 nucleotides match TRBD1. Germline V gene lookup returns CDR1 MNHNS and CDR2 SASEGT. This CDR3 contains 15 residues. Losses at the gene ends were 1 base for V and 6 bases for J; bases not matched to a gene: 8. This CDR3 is CASSEETGALREQYF. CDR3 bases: TGTGCCAGCAGTGAAGAGACAGGGGCCTTACGCGAGCAGTACTTC.

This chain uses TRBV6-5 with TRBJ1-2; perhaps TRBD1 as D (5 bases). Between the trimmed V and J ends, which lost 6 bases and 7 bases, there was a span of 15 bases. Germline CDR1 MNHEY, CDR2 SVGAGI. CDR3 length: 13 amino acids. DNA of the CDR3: TGTGCCAGCAGCCTCCAGGGAGGAAGTGGCTACACCTTC. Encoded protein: CASSLQGGSGYTF.

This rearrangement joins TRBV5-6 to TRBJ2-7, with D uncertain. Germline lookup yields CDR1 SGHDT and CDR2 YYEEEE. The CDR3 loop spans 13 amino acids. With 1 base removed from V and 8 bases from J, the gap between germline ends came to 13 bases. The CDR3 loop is CASSLNRIQKQYF. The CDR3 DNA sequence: TGTGCCAGCAGCTTGAACAGAATCCAAAAGCAGTACTTC.

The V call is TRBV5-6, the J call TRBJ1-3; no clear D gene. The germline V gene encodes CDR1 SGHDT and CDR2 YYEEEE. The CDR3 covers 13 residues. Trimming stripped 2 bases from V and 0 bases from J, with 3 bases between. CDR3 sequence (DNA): TGTGCCAGCAGCTTCTCCTCTGGAAACACCATATATTTT. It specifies CASSFSSGNTIYF.